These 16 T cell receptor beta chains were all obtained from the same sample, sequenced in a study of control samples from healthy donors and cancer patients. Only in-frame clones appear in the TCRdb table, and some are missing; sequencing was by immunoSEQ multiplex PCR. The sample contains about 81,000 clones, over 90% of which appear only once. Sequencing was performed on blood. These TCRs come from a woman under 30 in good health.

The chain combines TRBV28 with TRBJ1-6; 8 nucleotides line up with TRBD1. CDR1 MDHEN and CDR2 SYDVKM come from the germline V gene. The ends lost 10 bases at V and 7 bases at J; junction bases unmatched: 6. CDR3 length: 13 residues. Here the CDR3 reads CAIRRQGNSPLHF. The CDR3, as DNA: TGTGCCATCAGGAGACAGGGGAATTCACCCCTCCACTTT.

In DNA, the CDR3 is TGTGCCATCAAGACAGCCTCTAACTATGGCTACACCTTC. It encodes CAIKTASNYGYTF. This chain links TRBV10-3 with TRBJ1-2; TRBD1 is a possible D gene (5 bases). The CDR3 spans 13 residues. Germline-derived CDR1 and CDR2 are ENHRY and SYGVKD. V lost 7 bases and J 0 bases, leaving 9 bases between the germline ends.

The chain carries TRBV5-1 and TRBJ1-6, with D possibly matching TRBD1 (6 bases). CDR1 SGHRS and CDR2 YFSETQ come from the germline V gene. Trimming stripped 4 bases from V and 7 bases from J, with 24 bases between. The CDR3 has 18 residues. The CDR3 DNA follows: TGCGCCAGCAGCCCGAGGGGGGCCACCGGGACGGAGAATTCACCCCTCCACTTT. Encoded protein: CASSPRGATGTENSPLHF.

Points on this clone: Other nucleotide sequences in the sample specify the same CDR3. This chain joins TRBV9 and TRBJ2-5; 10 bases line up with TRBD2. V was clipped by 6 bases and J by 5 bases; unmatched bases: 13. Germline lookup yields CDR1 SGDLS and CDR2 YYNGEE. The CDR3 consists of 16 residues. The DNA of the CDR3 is TGTGCCAGCAACGACGGGGCGGGAGCGGGGGGGGAGACCCAGTACTTC. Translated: CASNDGAGAGGETQYF.

CDR3 loop: CSAGHSGNTIYF. The CDR3 DNA sequence: TGCAGCGCCGGACACTCTGGAAACACCATATATTTT. J is TRBJ1-3 and V is TRBV29-1; D perhaps matches TRBD1 (5 bases). The germline V gene encodes CDR1 SQVTM and CDR2 ANQGSEA. The CDR3 sequence is 12 residues long. V shed 7 bases and J shed 0 bases, with 7 bases lying between them. The variable domain in full, completed from reference TRBV29-1 and TRBJ1-3, reads SAVISQKPSRDICQRGTSLTIQCQVDSQVTMMFWYRQQPGQSLTLIATANQGSEATYESGFVIDKFPISRPNLTFSTLTVSNMSPEDSSIYLCSAGHSGNTIYFGEGSWLTVV.

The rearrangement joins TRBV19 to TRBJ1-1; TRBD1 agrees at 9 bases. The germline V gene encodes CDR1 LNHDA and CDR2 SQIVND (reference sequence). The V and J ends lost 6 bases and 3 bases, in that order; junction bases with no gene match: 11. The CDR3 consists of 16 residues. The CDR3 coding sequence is TGTGCCAGTAGCGTACCAACAGGGGGCGGGGACACTGAAGCTTTCTTT. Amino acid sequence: CASSVPTGGGDTEAFF.

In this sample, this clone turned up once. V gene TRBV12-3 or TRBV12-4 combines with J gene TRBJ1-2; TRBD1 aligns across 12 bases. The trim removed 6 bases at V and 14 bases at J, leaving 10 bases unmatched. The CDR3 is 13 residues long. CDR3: CASSRDRGRNFTF. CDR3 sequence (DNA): TGTGCCAGCAGCAGGGACAGGGGGCGGAATTTTACCTTC.

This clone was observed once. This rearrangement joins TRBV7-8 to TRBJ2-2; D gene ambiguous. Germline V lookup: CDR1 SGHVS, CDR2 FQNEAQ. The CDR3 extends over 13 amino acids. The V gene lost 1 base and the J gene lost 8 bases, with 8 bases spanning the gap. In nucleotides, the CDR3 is TGTGCCAGCAGCTTAGTGAGAGAAGGGGAGCTGTTTTTT. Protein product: CASSLVREGELFF. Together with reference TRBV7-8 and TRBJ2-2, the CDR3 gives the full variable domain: GAGVSQSPRYKVAKRGQDVALRCDPISGHVSLFWYQQALGQGPEFLTYFQNEAQLDKSGLPSDRFFAERPEGSVSTLKIQRTQQEDSAVYLCASSLVREGELFFGEGSRLTVL.

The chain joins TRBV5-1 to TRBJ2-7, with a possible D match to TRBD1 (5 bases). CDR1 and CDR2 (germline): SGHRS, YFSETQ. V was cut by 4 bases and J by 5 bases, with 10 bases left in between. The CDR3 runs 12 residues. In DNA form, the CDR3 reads TGCGCCAGCAGCCTAAAGGACAACGAGCAGTACTTC. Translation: CASSLKDNEQYF. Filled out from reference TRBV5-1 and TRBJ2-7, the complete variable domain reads KAGVTQTPRYLIKTRGQQVTLSCSPISGHRSVSWYQQTPGQGLQFLFEYFSETQRNKGNFPGRFSGRQFSNSRSEMNVSTLELGDSALYLCASSLKDNEQYFGPGTRLTVT.

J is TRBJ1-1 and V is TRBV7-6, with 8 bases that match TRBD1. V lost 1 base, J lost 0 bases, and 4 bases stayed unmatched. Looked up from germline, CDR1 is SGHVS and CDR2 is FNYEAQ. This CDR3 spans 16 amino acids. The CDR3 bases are TGTGCCAGCAGCTTAGGCACAGGGGGGATGAACACTGAAGCTTTCTTT. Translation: CASSLGTGGMNTEAFF.

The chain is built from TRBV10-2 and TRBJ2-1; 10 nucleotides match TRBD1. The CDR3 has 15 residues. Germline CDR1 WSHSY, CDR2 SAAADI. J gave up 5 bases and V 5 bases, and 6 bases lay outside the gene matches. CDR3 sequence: CASSRQGAKDNEQFF. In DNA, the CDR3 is TGCGCCAGCAGTCGACAGGGGGCTAAGGACAATGAGCAGTTCTTC.

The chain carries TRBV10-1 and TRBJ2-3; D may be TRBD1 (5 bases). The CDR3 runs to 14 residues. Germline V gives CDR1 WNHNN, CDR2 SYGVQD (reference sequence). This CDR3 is CPYSPSTDTDTQYF. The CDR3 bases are TGCCCCTACTCACCCTCGACAGACACAGATACGCAGTATTTT.

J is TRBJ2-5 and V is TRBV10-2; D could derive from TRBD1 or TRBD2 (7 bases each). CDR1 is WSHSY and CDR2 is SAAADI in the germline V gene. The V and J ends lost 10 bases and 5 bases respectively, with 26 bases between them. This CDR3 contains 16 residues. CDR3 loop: CATVSVRGGPRETQYF. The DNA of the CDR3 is TGCGCCACCGTCTCGGTCAGGGGGGGGCCACGGGAGACCCAGTACTTC.

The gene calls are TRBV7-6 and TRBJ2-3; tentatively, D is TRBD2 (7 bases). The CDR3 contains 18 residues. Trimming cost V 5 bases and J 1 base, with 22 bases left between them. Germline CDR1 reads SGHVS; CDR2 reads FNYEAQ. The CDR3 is CASSPKGGGAGGTDTQYF. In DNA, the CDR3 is TGTGCCAGCAGCCCCAAGGGGGGGGGTGCCGGGGGCACAGATACGCAGTATTTT.

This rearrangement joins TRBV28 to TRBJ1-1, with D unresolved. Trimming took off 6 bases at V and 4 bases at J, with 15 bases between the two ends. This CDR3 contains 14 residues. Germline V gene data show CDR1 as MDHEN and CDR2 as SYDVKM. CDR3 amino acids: CASRPPYRGTEAFF. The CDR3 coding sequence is TGTGCCAGCAGACCGCCTTACCGGGGCACTGAAGCTTTCTTT.

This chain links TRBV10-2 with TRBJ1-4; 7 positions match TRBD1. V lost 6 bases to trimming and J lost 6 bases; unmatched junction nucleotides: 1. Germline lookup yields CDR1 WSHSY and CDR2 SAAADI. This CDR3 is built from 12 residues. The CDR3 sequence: CASRGTDEKLFF. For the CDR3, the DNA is TGCGCCAGCAGGGGGACAGATGAAAAACTGTTTTTT.